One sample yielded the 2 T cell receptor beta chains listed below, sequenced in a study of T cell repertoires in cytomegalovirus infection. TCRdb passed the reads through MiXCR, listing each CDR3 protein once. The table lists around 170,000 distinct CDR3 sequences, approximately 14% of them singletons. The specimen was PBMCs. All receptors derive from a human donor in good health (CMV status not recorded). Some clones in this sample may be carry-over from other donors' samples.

The CDR3 region has the DNA TGTGCCAGTAGTCGACTACAGGGGAGAGGGAACACTGAAGCTTTCTTT. Amino acid sequence: CASSRLQGRGNTEAFF. The V gene is TRBV19, the J gene TRBJ1-1; 7 bases align to TRBD1. The CDR3 loop spans 16 amino acids. The V gene end was trimmed by 5 bases and the J gene end by 1 base; junction bases not matched to a gene: 10. CDR1 and CDR2 from the germline V gene are LNHDA and SQIVND (reference sequence).

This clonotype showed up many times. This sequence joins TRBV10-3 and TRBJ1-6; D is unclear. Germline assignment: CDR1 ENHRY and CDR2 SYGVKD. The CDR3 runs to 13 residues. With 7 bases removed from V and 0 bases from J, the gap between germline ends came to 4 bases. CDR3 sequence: CAIKSSYNSPLHF. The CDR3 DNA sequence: TGTGCCATCAAAAGCTCCTATAATTCACCCCTCCACTTT.